The TCR beta chain described here comes from a study of T cells in Graves' hyperthyroidism and ophthalmopathy (dated by TCRdb to between 2018 and 2020). General notes on the study: Peripheral blood samples were taken at the time of initial diagnosis, prior to any treatment. The approximately 98 discovery patients were randomly divided into training and test sets at a 7:3 ratio. Once sampling was done, hyperthyroidism patients were given methimazole at a starting dose of 30 mg daily, whereas ophthalmopathy patients were given high-dose intravenous methylprednisolone. Thyroid tissue and blood T-cell repertoires from about six Graves' hyperthyroidism patients were also compared in the study. Prospective prediction of ophthalmopathy was tested in an independent validation cohort of 18 to 20 hyperthyroidism patients and 17 patients who later progressed to ophthalmopathy. The paper describes TCR Vbeta CDR3 sequencing of 140 or so peripheral blood samples, made up of 43 ophthalmopathy patients, roughly 80 hyperthyroidism patients and 17 progressor patients. To identify distinguishing TCR V-J signatures, a discovery cohort of 90 to 100 patients was used, comprising 43 with Graves' ophthalmopathy and around 60 with stable Graves' hyperthyroidism.

From the cysteine up to the phenylalanine, the CDR3 has a length of 13 residues. The read is trimmed to its CDR3 DNA, 39 bases read in frame from base 1. CDR1 and CDR2 were assigned from the germline V gene as KGHDR and SFDVKD. V is clipped by 5 bases and J by 6 bases, and the sequence between their germline boundaries is 11 bases long. Findings and caveats that apply to the study as a whole: Most expanded thyroid clonotypes (frequency above 0.001) were also detected in blood, a finding suggesting that blood repertoires may reflect thyroid immune responses. Ophthalmopathy was separated from stable hyperthyroidism by a 13 V-J signature model, with roughly 88% sensitivity and 81% to 83% specificity obtained in cross-validation and 80%/75% obtained in testing. No statistical method was used to set the sample size in advance, and investigators knew the group allocation. In validation, progression to ophthalmopathy was predicted by the model with more than 65% sensitivity and under 85% specificity, a median of around 6.5 months before onset.

The TCR beta CDR3 regions were amplified from the RNA transcripts. The TCR CDR3 was subjected to a first round of RT-PCR using the HTBI primer set and the Qiagen OneStep RT-PCR kit. Libraries were constructed in a second round of multiplex PCR, after which size selection and purification were performed. Sequencing of the libraries was done on an Illumina HiSeq2000 using paired-end 100 bp reads. From the authors' description of their analysis: SOAPnuke was used to process the raw data, with reads discarded if the reads contained adapters or uncalled bases, had a mean Phred below 15, or lacked an exact constant-primer or identifier match. High-quality paired reads were merged with COPE v1.2.5, and unique nucleotide sequences were defined as clonotypes. Clonotypes were aligned to IMGT TRBV, TRBD and TRBJ reference segments using MiTCR v1.1. The analysis was restricted to V-J combinations with a frequency above 0.0001, which together covered 99% to 99.2% of the repertoires. A TCS score was defined as the ratio between F50 (clonal expansion) and ExV (chaos), using BLOSUM62-based TCRdist between CDR3 peptides within each V-J. Welch's t-statistics and random forest reduced some 510 V-J features to some 14, which were used in a naive Bayes classifier (R e1071). The public reads were run again by TCRdb, first through fastp at Q25 and then through MiXCR, and only productive beta chains were kept. Entries are consolidated by CDR3 protein sequence, retaining the most common genes and DNA. None of the V and J calls come from the authors' own analysis; TCRdb made them. The sample contains around 250,000 distinct CDR3 sequences, more than 14% of them found a single time. Less than 15% of the sample is in the top ten clones.

The hyperthyroidism patients were between 18 and 65 years old and newly diagnosed, with a disease duration of less than 2 months. The study excluded patients with uncontrolled infections, other autoimmune diseases, pregnancy or lactation. Clinical symptoms, serum thyroxine and TRAb, thyroid ultrasound, and orbital computed tomography formed the basis for the diagnoses. Blood from progressor patients was drawn when they were first diagnosed with hyperthyroidism, before any ophthalmopathy symptoms appeared. PBMCs were isolated from 10 ml of fresh peripheral blood by Ficoll-Paque density gradient centrifugation. Progressor patients were defined as those initially diagnosed with Graves' hyperthyroidism in whom ophthalmopathy developed during follow-up. Trizol reagent was used to extract total RNA, and RNA quality was then checked on an Agilent 2100 Bioanalyzer. This clonotype was counted only a few times. The specificity of this receptor is unknown. Per-base qualities were not stored, and no clone one base away is much larger.

This receptor was identified in a woman between 40 and 55 years old with Graves' hyperthyroidism that later progressed to Graves' ophthalmopathy. The chain links TRBV24-1 with TRBJ2-3; the D element might be TRBD1 or TRBD2, as each aligns at 6 bases. The material sequenced was blood. The CDR3 protein is CATSVGAGDTQYF. The nucleotides are TGTGCCACCAGTGTGGGGGCGGGGGATACGCAGTATTTT.